This TCR beta chain is from a study of blood T cell repertoires in COVID-19. Study at large: Sites in the United States, Italy and Spain provided acute and convalescent COVID-19 samples.

Germline V gene lookup returns CDR1 MNHEY and CDR2 SVGEGT. This CDR3 spans 13 amino acids. Trimming removed 0 bases from V and 4 bases from J, with 7 bases in between. TCRdb's table, derived via immunoSEQ multiplex PCR, lists solely in-frame clones and lacks some. This repertoire shows 100,000 to 150,000 clones, around 86% found once; its top ten account for about 8%. In its sample, this clone was seen a few times. Sequencing was carried out using peripheral blood. The TCR comes from a woman aged 55-70 years with active or convalescent COVID-19. The chain combines TRBV6-2 or TRBV6-3 with TRBJ2-7, with D perhaps matching TRBD1 (6 bases). This CDR3 is CASSYSGQYEQYF. The CDR3 DNA reads TGTGCCAGCAGTTACTCCGGACAGTACGAGCAGTACTTC.